This T cell receptor (beta chain) was recorded in a study of blood T cell repertoires in COVID-19. Study at large: From the United States, Italy and Spain came samples of acute and convalescent COVID-19. T cells, B-cell-depleted T cells, or PBMCs provided the cDNA or gDNA that served as material.

This CDR3 contains 13 residues. Germline values: CDR1 MNHEY, CDR2 SMNVEV (reference sequence). With 6 bases removed from V and 8 bases from J, the gap between germline ends came to 15 bases. Original methodology: Scientists estimated how many nucleated cells there were by amplifying reference gene primers. The method was immunoSEQ multiplex PCR; TCRdb's version includes in-frame clones alone and lacks a portion of them. Clone size and the V and J calls come from that table; the DNA yielded D and trimming. The sample shows roughly 140,000 clones, around 82% of them seen only once. This clone occurred once.

The specimen was peripheral blood. This chain links TRBV27 with TRBJ2-3; D possibly corresponds to TRBD1 (5 bases). This clonotype was sampled from a man in his 60s with active or convalescent COVID-19. CDR3 residues: CASSGQKWGTQYF. The CDR3 nucleotides read TGTGCCAGCAGCGGACAAAAATGGGGTACGCAGTATTTT.